This T cell receptor beta chain was recorded in a study of blood T cell repertoires in COVID-19. Study as a whole: COVID-19 samples from acute and convalescent phases originated in the United States, Italy and Spain. Sources were T cells, B-cell-depleted T cells, or PBMCs; the material itself was cDNA or gDNA.

Seattle enrolled patients during active infection and tracked them longitudinally. Original analysis: Amplification from reference gene primers served as the basis for estimated nucleated cell counts. TCRdb's copy holds only in-frame clones and misses some; the assay was immunoSEQ multiplex PCR. V, J and clone size are taken as reported in that table, and D and trimming were inferred from the DNA itself. The profile shows about 260,000 clones, more than 85% of them singletons. The sequencing sample was made of peripheral blood. The sequence was collected from an older woman with COVID-19, enrolled during active disease.

CDR3 sequence reads: CASSLGGTLHSPLHF. CDR3 nucleotide sequence: TGCGCCAGCAGCTTGGGGGGGACACTCCATTCACCCCTCCACTTT. V gene TRBV5-1 combines with J gene TRBJ1-6, with D perhaps matching TRBD1 (6 bases). Per the germline V gene, CDR1 is SGHRS and CDR2 is YFSETQ. This CDR3 has 15 residues. Trimming removed 0 bases at V and 8 bases at J, with 12 bases between.